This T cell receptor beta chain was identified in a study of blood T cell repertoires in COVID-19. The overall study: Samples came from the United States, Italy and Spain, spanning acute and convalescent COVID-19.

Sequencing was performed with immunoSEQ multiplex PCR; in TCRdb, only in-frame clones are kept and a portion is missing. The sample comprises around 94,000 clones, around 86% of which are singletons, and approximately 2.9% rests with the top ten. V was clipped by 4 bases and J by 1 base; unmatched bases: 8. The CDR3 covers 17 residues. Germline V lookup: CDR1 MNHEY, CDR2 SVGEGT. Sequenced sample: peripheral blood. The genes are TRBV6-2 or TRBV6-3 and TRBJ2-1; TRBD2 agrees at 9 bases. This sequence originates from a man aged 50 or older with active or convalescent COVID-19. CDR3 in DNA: TGTGCCAGCAGTTTATCAGTAGCGGGGGAGTCCTACAATGAGCAGTTCTTC. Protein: CASSLSVAGESYNEQFF.